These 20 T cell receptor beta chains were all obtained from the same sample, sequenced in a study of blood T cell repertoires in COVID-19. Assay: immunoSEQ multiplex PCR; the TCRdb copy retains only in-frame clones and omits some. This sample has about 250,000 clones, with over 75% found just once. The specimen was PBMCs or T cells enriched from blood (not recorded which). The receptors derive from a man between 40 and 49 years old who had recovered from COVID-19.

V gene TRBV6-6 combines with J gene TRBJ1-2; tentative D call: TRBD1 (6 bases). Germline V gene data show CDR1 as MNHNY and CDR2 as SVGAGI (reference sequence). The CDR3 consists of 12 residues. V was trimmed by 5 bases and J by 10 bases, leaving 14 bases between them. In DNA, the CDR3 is TGTGCCAGCAGTCCGCCAGGGGATGACTACACCTTC. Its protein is CASSPPGDDYTF.

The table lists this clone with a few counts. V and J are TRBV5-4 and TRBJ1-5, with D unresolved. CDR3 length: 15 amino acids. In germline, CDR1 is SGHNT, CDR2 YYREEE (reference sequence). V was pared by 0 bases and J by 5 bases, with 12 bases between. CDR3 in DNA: TGTGCCAGCAGCTTGGATTTGGCAGATTATCAGCCCCAGCATTTT. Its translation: CASSLDLADYQPQHF.

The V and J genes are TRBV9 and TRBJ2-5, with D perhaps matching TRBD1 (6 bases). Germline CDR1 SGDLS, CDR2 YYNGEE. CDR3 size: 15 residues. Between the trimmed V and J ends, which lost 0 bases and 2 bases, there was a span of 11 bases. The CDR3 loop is CASSVEWGTQETQYF. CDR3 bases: TGTGCCAGCAGCGTAGAGTGGGGGACACAAGAGACCCAGTACTTC.

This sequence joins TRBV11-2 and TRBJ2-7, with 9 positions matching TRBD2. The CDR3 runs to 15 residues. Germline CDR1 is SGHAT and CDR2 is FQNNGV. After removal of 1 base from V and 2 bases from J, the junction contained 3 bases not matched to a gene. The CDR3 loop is CASSLAAGGPYEQYF. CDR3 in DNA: TGTGCCAGCAGCTTAGCGGCGGGGGGGCCCTACGAGCAGTACTTC.

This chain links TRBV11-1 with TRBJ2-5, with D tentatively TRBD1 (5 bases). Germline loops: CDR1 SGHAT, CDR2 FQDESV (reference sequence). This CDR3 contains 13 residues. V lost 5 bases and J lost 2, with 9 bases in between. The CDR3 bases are TGTGCCAGCAGCCGTCGACAGCAAGAGACCCAGTACTTC. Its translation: CASSRRQQETQYF.

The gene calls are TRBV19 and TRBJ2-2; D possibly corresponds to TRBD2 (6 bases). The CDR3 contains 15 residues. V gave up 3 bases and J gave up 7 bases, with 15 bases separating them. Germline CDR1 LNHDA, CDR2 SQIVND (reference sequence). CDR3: CASSIGGWRIGELFF. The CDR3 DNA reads TGTGCCAGTAGTATTGGGGGGTGGCGTATCGGGGAGCTGTTTTTT.

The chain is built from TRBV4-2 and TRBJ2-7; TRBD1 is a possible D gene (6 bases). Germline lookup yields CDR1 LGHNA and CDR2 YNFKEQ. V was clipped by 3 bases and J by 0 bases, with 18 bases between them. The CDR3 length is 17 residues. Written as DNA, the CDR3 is TGTGCCAGCAGCCACCCTAAGACAGGTTTAACCTCCTACGAGCAGTACTTC. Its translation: CASSHPKTGLTSYEQYF.

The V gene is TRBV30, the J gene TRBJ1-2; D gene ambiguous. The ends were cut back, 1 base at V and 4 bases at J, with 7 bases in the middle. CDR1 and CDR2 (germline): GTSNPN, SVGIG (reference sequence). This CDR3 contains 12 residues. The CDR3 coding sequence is TGTGCCTGGAGTGAGCCAGGCTATGGCTACACCTTC. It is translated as CAWSEPGYGYTF.

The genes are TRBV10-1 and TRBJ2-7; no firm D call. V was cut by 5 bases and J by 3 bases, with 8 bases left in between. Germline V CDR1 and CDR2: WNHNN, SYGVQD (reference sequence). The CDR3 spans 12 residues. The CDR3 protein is CASSRTGYEQYF. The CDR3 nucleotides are TGCGCCAGCAGTCGTACCGGCTACGAGCAGTACTTC.

The CDR3 reads CASGRVSQPQHF. The CDR3 DNA sequence: TGTGCCAGTGGGAGGGTGAGTCAGCCCCAGCATTTT. This rearrangement joins TRBV6-5 to TRBJ1-5; D is uncertain. The V gene's germline CDR1 is MNHEY and CDR2 SVGAGI. This CDR3 is 12 amino acids long. The V and J ends lost 9 bases and 6 bases respectively, with 12 bases between them.

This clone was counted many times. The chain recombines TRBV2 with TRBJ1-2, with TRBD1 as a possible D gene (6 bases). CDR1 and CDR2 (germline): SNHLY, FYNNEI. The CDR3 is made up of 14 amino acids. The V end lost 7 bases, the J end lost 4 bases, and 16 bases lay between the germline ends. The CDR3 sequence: CASTDEGDGYGYTF. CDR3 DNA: TGTGCCAGCACCGACGAGGGGGACGGCTATGGCTACACCTTC.

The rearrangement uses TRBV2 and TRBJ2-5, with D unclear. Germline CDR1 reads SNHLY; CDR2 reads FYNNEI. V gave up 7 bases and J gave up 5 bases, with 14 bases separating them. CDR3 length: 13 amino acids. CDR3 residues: CASTMKSRETQYF. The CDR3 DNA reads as TGTGCCAGCACCATGAAGTCACGGGAGACCCAGTACTTC.

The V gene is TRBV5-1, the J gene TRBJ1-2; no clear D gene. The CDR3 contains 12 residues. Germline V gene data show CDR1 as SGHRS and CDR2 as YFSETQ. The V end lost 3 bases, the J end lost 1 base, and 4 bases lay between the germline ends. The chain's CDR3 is CASSSLNYGYTF. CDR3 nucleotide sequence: TGCGCCAGCAGCTCTCTTAACTATGGCTACACCTTC.

The CDR3 sequence is CATSRGGGSQPQHF. The CDR3, as DNA: TGTGCCACCAGCAGAGGGGGGGGCAGCCAGCCCCAGCATTTT. The V gene is TRBV15, the J gene TRBJ1-5, with D tentatively TRBD1 (6 bases). The length of the CDR3 is 14 residues. Germline CDR1 and CDR2: LNHNV and YYDKDF (reference sequence). The ends were cut back, 1 base at V and 7 bases at J, with 11 bases in the middle. Complete variable domain (other parts from reference TRBV15 and TRBJ1-5): DAMVIQNPRYQVTQFGKPVTLSCSQTLNHNVMYWYQQKSSQAPKLLFHYYDKDFNNEADTPDNFQSRRPNTSFCFLDIRSPGLGDTAMYLCATSRGGGSQPQHFGDGTRLSIL.

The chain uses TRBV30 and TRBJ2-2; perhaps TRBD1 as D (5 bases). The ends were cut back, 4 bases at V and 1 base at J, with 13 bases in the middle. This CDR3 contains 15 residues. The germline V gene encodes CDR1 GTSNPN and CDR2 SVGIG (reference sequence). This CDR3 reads CAWIRWGLNTGELFF. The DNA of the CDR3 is TGTGCCTGGATTAGATGGGGCCTGAACACCGGGGAGCTGTTTTTT.

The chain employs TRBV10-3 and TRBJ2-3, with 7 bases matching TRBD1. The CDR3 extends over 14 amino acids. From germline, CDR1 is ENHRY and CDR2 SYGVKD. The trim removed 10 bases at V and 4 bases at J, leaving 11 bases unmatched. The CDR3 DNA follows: TGTGCCACCGAACATCGACAGGGAGCAGATACGCAGTATTTT. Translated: CATEHRQGADTQYF.

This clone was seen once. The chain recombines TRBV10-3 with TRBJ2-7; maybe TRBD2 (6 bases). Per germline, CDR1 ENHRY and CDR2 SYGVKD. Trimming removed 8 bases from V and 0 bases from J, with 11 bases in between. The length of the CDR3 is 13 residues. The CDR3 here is CAIGGDPSYEQYF. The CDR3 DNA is TGTGCCATCGGCGGGGACCCCTCCTACGAGCAGTACTTC.

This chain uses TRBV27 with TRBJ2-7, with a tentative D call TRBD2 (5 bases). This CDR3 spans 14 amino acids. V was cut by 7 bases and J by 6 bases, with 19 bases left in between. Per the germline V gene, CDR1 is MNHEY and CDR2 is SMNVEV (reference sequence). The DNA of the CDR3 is TGTGCCAGCAAGGTTCCCGGGCCCCGGGGCGAGCAGTACTTC. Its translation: CASKVPGPRGEQYF.

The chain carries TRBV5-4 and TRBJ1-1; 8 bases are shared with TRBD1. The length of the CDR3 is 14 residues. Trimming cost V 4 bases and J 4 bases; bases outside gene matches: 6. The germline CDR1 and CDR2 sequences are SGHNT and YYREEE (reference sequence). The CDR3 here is CASSQYTGGTEAFF. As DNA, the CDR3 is TGTGCCAGCAGCCAATATACAGGGGGCACTGAAGCTTTCTTT.

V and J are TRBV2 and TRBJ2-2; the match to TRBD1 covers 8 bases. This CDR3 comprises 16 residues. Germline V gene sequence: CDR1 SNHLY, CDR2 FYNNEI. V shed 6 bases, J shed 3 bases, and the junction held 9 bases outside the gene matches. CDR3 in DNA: TGTGCCAGCAGCGGGTTCGCGACAGGGGACACCGGGGAGCTGTTTTTT. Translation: CASSGFATGDTGELFF.